These 21 T cell receptor beta chains were all obtained from the same sample, sequenced in a study of blood T cell repertoires in COVID-19. Produced via immunoSEQ multiplex PCR; TCRdb's table is partial and in-frame only. Among approximately 120,000 clones listed, approximately 81% were seen once. The material sequenced was peripheral blood. The receptor source for this set is a man at least 80 years old with COVID-19, enrolled during active disease.

The count of this clone is one. This chain links TRBV20-1 with TRBJ2-5; D is undetermined. The CDR3 loop spans 11 amino acids. Trimming pared 5 bases from V and 5 bases from J, leaving 9 bases between. CDR1 is DFQATT and CDR2 is SNEGSKA in the germline V gene (reference sequence). CDR3 loop: CSAVGWETQYF. The CDR3 bases are TGCAGTGCTGTTGGCTGGGAGACCCAGTACTTC.

The chain employs TRBV30 and TRBJ1-3, with a possible D match to TRBD1 (5 bases). The germline V and J ends were trimmed by 2 bases and 4 bases, with 9 bases remaining between them. This CDR3 comprises 13 residues. Germline V lookup: CDR1 GTSNPN, CDR2 SVGIG (reference sequence). The DNA of the CDR3 is TGTGCCTGGAGTCGGGGGACGGGAAACACCATATATTTT. This codes for CAWSRGTGNTIYF.

This chain connects TRBV30 to TRBJ1-4, with D uncertain. The CDR3 has 14 residues. Trimming shortened V by 2 bases and J by 0 bases, and 7 bases separated the two germline ends. The V gene's germline CDR1 is GTSNPN and CDR2 SVGIG (reference sequence). The DNA of the CDR3 is TGTGCCTGGAGTTCTCGGGCAACTAATGAAAAACTGTTTTTT. Translated: CAWSSRATNEKLFF.

The chain combines TRBV25-1 with TRBJ1-4; TRBD1 matches 10 bases. Germline-derived CDR1 and CDR2 are MGHDK and SYGVNS. Trimming cost V 6 bases and J 8 bases; bases outside gene matches: 9. This CDR3 is built from 15 residues. CDR3 DNA: TGTGCCAGCAGCCCTGGGGGACAGGGGCGGGAAAAACTGTTTTTT. This codes for CASSPGGQGREKLFF.

The V gene is TRBV5-1, the J gene TRBJ1-2, with D unclear. The germline V gene has CDR1 SGHRS and CDR2 YFSETQ. Trimming pared 0 bases from V and 4 bases from J, leaving 10 bases between. CDR3 length: 14 residues. The CDR3 nucleotides are TGCGCCAGCAGCTTGGAAGGACTGAGCTATGGCTACACCTTC. Its translation: CASSLEGLSYGYTF.

The V call is TRBV5-1, the J call TRBJ1-2, with D hard to call. Per the germline V gene, CDR1 is SGHRS and CDR2 is YFSETQ. The CDR3 loop spans 14 amino acids. V lost 0 bases to trimming and J lost 1 base, with 7 bases between them. As DNA, the CDR3 is TGCGCCAGCAGCTTGGACAGTAATAACTATGGCTACACCTTC. Protein: CASSLDSNNYGYTF.

This clone was counted a few times. The CDR3 DNA is TGTGCCAGCAGTGGGGGCAGGGCGGGACTAGCGGGAGGGCCGAGCCACGAGCAGTACTTC. Its protein is CASSGGRAGLAGGPSHEQYF. V is TRBV7-8 and J is TRBJ2-7; 16 bases map to TRBD2. Germline CDR1 reads SGHVS; CDR2 reads FQNEAQ. This CDR3 is built from 20 residues. V shed 6 bases, J shed 5 bases, and the junction held 19 bases outside the gene matches.

The J gene is TRBJ2-1, the V gene TRBV5-1, with D perhaps TRBD1 (5 bases). Germline V gives CDR1 SGHRS, CDR2 YFSETQ. Trimming took off 4 bases at V and 4 bases at J, with 12 bases between the two ends. CDR3 length: 14 amino acids. This CDR3 reads CASSLQGAYNEQFF. The CDR3 nucleotides read TGCGCCAGCAGCCTGCAAGGGGCGTACAATGAGCAGTTCTTC.

This clone was seen a single time. CDR3 protein: CASSVAGLGYEQYF. The CDR3, as DNA: TGTGCCAGCAGCGTAGCGGGACTCGGCTACGAGCAGTACTTC. The chain couples TRBV9 to TRBJ2-7, with D possibly TRBD2 on 6 matching bases. Deletions cut 0 bases from V and 3 bases from J, with 10 bases between. The CDR3 extends over 14 amino acids. Per the germline V gene, CDR1 is SGDLS and CDR2 is YYNGEE.

In DNA, the CDR3 is TGTGCCAGCTCACCTACTAGCGGCCTCATGGGCGAGCAGTACTTC. This codes for CASSPTSGLMGEQYF. V and J are TRBV18 and TRBJ2-7, with 8 nucleotides matching TRBD2. V shed 3 bases, J shed 6 bases, and the junction held 10 bases outside the gene matches. The CDR3 sequence is 15 residues long. Per germline, CDR1 KGHSH and CDR2 LQKENI.

CDR3 residues: CASSGTVYNSPLHF. In nucleotides, the CDR3 is TGTGCCAGCAGCGGGACAGTGTATAATTCACCCCTCCACTTT. The rearrangement links TRBV28 to TRBJ1-6; TRBD1 matches at 7 bases. CDR3 length: 14 residues. Germline CDR1 reads MDHEN; CDR2 reads SYDVKM. With 6 bases clipped from V and 4 bases from J, the junction kept 3 bases outside the gene matches.

This clone has just one count. The genes are TRBV7-2 and TRBJ2-7, with D possibly TRBD2 on 6 matching bases. This CDR3 region has 15 residues. V was pared by 0 bases and J by 6 bases, with 15 bases between. The germline V gene has CDR1 SGHTA and CDR2 FQGNSA. The CDR3 DNA reads TGTGCCAGCAGCTTAGCCCTGGGGGGAGCCGGCGAGCAGTACTTC. Protein: CASSLALGGAGEQYF.

This clone has a handful of counts. The chain uses TRBV15 and TRBJ2-1; 12 bases agree with TRBD2. V was pared by 6 bases and J by 6 bases, with 6 bases of the junction left unmatched. The germline V gene encodes CDR1 LNHNV and CDR2 YYDKDF (reference sequence). The CDR3 is 15 residues long. CDR3 DNA: TGTGCCACCAGGGATGGACTAGCGGGAACCAATGAGCAGTTCTTC. This gives the protein CATRDGLAGTNEQFF.

The chain employs TRBV15 and TRBJ2-1; D is unresolved. The germline V and J ends were trimmed by 0 bases and 9 bases, with 12 bases remaining between them. The CDR3 covers 14 residues. The germline gives CDR1 LNHNV, CDR2 YYDKDF (reference sequence). DNA of the CDR3: TGTGCCACCAGCAGAGATCTTAACGGTGGTGAGCAGTTCTTC. Residues: CATSRDLNGGEQFF.

As regards this clone: The junction departs from the called germline gene at one end, perhaps through a read error. Written as DNA, the CDR3 is TGTGCTAGCAGCCCCCGGTTCCAAGAGACCCAGTACTTC. This sequence encodes CASSPRFQETQYF. The V and J genes are TRBV7-7 and TRBJ2-5; no firm D call. The V gene's germline CDR1 is SSHAT and CDR2 FNYEAQ (reference sequence). The CDR3 loop spans 13 amino acids.

The V call is TRBV18, the J call TRBJ2-1, with D perhaps matching TRBD1 (6 bases). The CDR3 is 12 residues long. V shed 3 bases and J shed 10 bases, with 10 bases lying between them. Germline values: CDR1 KGHSH, CDR2 LQKENI. Here the CDR3 reads CASSPLGGEQFF. In DNA form, the CDR3 reads TGTGCCAGCTCACCTTTAGGGGGAGAGCAGTTCTTC.

The chain links TRBV19 to TRBJ1-5, with a tentative D call TRBD1 (5 bases). The V gene lost 4 bases and the J gene lost 6 bases, with 10 bases spanning the gap. The CDR3 sequence is 13 residues long. Germline V gene lookup returns CDR1 LNHDA and CDR2 SQIVND (reference sequence). For the CDR3, the DNA is TGTGCCAGTAGTACACAGGCGGCTCAGCCCCAGCATTTT. This sequence encodes CASSTQAAQPQHF. Based on the CDR3 plus reference TRBV19 and TRBJ1-5, the full variable domain is DGGITQSPKYLFRKEGQNVTLSCEQNLNHDAMYWYRQDPGQGLRLIYYSQIVNDFQKGDIAEGYSVSREKKESFPLTVTSAQKNPTAFYLCASSTQAAQPQHFGDGTRLSIL.

This chain uses TRBV30 with TRBJ2-5; D is undetermined. The CDR3 is made up of 13 amino acids. Trimming cost V 0 bases and J 2 bases, with 7 bases left between them. Germline V gene sequence: CDR1 GTSNPN, CDR2 SVGIG (reference sequence). The CDR3 reads CAWSVQFQETQYF. The CDR3 DNA is TGTGCCTGGAGTGTACAGTTTCAAGAGACCCAGTACTTC.

The chain has TRBV6-2 or TRBV6-3 and TRBJ1-6; D might be TRBD1 (6 bases). There are 14 residues in the CDR3. The ends were cut back, 4 bases at V and 9 bases at J, with 13 bases in the middle. Germline V gene sequence: CDR1 MNHEY, CDR2 SVGEGT. The CDR3 bases are TGTGCCAGCAGTTCCCCTACAGGGAGTTCACCCCTCCACTTT. Amino acids: CASSSPTGSSPLHF.

The V call is TRBV7-2, the J call TRBJ2-1; D may be TRBD1 (6 bases). Germline lookup yields CDR1 SGHTA and CDR2 FQGNSA. This CDR3 has 13 amino acids. Trimming took off 5 bases at V and 6 bases at J, with 11 bases between the two ends. The CDR3 nucleotides read TGTGCCAGCAGCCCGACAGGTAGCAATGAGCAGTTCTTC. Translation: CASSPTGSNEQFF.

This chain links TRBV10-3 with TRBJ1-2; possibly TRBD1 for D (5 bases). The CDR3 spans 14 residues. V was trimmed by 7 bases and J by 0 bases, leaving 12 bases between them. In germline, CDR1 is ENHRY, CDR2 SYGVKD. The CDR3 loop is CAITGAATNYGYTF. CDR3 coding DNA: TGTGCCATCACTGGGGCGGCTACTAACTATGGCTACACCTTC.